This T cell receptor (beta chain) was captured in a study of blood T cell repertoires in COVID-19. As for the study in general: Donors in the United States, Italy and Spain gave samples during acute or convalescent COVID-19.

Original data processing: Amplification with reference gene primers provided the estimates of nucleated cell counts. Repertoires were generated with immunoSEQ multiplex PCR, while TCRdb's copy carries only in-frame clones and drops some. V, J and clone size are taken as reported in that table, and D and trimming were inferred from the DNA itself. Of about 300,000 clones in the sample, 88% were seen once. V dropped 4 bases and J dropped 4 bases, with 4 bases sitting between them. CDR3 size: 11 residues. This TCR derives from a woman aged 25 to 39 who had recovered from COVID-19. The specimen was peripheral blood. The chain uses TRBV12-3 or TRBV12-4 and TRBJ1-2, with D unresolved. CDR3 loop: CASSSGYGYTF. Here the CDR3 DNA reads TGTGCCAGCAGTTCGGGCTATGGCTACACCTTC.